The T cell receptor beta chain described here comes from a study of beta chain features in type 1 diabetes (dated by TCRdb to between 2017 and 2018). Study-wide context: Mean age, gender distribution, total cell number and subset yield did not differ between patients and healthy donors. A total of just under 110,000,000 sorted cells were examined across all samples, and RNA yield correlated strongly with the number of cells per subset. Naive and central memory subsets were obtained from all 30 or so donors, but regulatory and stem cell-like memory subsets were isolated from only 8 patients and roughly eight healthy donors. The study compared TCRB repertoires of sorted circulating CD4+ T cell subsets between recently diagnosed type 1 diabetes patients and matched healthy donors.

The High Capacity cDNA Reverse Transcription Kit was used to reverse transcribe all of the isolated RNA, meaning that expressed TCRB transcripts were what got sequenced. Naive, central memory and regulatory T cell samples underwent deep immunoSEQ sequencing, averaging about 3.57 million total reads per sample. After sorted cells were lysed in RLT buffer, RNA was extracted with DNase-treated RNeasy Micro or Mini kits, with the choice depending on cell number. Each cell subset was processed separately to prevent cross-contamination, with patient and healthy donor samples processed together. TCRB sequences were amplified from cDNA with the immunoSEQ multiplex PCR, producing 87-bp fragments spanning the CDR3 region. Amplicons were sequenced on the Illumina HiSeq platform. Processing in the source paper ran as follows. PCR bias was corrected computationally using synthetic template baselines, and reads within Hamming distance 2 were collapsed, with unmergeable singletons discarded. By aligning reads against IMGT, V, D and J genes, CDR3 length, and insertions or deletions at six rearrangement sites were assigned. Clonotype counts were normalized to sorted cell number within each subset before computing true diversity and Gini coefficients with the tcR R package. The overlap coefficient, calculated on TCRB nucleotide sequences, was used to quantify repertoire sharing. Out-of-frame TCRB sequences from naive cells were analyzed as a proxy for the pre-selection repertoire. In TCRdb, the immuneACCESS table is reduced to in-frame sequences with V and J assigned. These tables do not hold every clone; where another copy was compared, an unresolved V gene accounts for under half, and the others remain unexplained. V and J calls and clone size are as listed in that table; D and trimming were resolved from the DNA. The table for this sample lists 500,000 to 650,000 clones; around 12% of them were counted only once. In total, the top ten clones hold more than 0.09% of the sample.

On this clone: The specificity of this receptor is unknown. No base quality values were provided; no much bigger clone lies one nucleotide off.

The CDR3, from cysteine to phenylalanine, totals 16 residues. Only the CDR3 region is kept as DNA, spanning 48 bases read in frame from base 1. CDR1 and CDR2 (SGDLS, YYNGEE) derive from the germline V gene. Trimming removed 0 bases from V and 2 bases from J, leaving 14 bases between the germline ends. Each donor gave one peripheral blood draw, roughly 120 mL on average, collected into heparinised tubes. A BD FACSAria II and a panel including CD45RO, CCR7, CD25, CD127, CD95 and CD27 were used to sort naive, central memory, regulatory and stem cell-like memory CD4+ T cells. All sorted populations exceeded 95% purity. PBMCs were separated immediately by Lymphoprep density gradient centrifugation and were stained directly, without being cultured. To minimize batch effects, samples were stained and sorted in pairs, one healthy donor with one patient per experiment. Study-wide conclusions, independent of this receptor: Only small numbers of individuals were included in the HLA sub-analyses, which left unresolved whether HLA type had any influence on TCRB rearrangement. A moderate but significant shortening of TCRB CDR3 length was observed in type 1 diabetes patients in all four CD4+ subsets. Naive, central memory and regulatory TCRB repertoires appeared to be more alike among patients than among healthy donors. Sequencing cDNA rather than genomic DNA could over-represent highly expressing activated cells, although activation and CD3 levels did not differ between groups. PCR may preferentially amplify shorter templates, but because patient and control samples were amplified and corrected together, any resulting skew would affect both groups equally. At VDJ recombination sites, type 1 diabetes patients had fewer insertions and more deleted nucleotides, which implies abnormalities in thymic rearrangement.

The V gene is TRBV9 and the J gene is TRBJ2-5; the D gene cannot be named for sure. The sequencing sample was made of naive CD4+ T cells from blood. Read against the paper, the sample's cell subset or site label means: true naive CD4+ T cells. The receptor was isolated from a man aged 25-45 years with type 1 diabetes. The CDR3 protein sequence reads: CASSVGNPRPQETQYF. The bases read TGTGCCAGCAGCGTAGGAAACCCGAGACCGCAAGAGACCCAGTACTTC.